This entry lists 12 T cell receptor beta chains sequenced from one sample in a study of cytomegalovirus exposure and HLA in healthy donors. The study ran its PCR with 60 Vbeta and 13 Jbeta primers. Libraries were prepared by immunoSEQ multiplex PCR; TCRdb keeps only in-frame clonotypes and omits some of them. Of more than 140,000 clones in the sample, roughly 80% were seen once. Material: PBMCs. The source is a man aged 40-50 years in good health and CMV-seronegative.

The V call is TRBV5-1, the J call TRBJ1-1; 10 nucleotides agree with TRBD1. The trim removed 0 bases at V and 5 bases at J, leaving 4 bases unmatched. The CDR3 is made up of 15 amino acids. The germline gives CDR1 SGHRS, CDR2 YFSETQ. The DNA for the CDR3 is TGCGCCAGCAGCTTGGAAACGGACAGGGGGACTGAAGCTTTCTTT. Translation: CASSLETDRGTEAFF.

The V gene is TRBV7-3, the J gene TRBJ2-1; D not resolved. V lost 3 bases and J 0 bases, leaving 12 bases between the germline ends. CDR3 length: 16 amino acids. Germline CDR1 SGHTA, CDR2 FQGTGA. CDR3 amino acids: CASSLSVPRSYNEQFF. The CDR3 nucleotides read TGTGCCAGCAGCTTGTCTGTCCCTCGCTCCTACAATGAGCAGTTCTTC.

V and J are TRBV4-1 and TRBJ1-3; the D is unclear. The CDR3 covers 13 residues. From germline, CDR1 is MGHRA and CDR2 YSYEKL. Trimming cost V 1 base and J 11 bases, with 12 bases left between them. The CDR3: CASSQGSRLPIYF. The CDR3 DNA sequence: TGCGCCAGCAGCCAAGGTTCCAGGCTCCCCATATATTTT.

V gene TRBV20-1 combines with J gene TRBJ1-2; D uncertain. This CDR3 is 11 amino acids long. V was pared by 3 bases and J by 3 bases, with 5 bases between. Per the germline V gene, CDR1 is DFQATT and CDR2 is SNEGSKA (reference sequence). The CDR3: CSASQDYGYTF. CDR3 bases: TGCAGTGCTAGCCAGGACTATGGCTACACCTTC.

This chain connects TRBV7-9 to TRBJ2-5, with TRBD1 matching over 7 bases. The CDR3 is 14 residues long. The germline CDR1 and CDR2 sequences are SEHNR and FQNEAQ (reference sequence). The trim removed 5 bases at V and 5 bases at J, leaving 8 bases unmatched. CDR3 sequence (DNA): TGTGCCAGCAGCAAATTAACAGGGGAGGAGACCCAGTACTTC. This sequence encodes CASSKLTGEETQYF.

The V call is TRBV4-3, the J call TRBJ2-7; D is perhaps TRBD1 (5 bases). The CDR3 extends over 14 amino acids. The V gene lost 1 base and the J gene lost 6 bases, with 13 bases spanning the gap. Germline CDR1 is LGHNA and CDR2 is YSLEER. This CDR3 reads CASSQAPGKREQYF. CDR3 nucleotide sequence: TGCGCCAGCAGCCAAGCCCCAGGGAAGCGCGAGCAGTACTTC.

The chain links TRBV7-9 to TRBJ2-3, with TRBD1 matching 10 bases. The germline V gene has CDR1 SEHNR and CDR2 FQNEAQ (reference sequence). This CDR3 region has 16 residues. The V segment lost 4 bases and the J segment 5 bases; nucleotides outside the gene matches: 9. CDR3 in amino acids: CASSSPPGQGLDTQYF. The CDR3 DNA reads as TGTGCCAGCAGCTCCCCTCCGGGACAGGGGCTAGATACGCAGTATTTT.

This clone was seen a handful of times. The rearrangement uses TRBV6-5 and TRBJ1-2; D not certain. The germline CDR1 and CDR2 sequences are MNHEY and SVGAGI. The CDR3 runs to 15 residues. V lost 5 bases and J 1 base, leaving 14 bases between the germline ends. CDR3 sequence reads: CASSATPAGNYGYTF. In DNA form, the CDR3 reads TGTGCCAGCAGTGCCACTCCGGCGGGTAACTATGGCTACACCTTC.

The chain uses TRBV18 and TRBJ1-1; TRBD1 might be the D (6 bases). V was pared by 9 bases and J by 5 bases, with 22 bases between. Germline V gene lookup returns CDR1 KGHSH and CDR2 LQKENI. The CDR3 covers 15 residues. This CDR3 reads CASTDLRGSGTEAFF. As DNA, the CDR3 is TGTGCCAGTACTGACCTCAGGGGCTCAGGGACTGAAGCTTTCTTT.

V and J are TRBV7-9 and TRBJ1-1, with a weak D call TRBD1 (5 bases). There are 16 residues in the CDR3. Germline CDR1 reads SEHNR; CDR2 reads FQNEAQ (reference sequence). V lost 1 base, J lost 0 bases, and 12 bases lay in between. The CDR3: CASSLVVAGLNTEAFF. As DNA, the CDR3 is TGTGCCAGCAGCTTAGTAGTGGCAGGGTTGAACACTGAAGCTTTCTTT.

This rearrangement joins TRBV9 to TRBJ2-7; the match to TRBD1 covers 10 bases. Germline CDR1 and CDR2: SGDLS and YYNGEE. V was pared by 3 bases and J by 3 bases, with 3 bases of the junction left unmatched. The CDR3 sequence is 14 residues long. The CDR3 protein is CASSGGQGFYEQYF. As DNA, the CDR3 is TGTGCCAGCAGCGGGGGACAGGGGTTCTACGAGCAGTACTTC.

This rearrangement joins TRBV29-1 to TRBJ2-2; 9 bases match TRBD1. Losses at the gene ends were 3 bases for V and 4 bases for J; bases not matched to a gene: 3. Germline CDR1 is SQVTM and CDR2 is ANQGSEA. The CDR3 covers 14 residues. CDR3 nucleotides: TGCAGCGTTGAGACAGGGGGTTTCACCGGGGAGCTGTTTTTT. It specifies CSVETGGFTGELFF.